The next 3 T cell receptor beta chains were all read from a single sample in a study of tumor-infiltrating lymphocytes in primary liver carcinoma. The study extracted blood RNA from unsorted whole blood and also extracted germline DNA. Making TCR beta cDNA involved approximately 0.5 ug total RNA and a constant-region primer. ARM-PCR was slightly modified, and three nested multiplex PCR rounds with it gave rise to the TCR beta libraries. Forward primers for TRBV1-TRBV30 and a C-beta reverse primer served the first two PCR rounds, at around 9 cycles each. Each CDR3 protein is one row after TCRdb ran MiXCR on the multiplex PCR reads. The sample has about 310,000 distinct CDR3 sequences; roughly 60% are singletons. Sequencing was carried out using peripheral blood. Receptors were obtained from a man aged 35-49 years with primary liver carcinoma and hepatitis B virus infection.

About this clonotype itself: One junction end disagrees with the germline gene, perhaps due to a read error. The CDR3 bases are TGTACCAGTAGTTACTACGGGACAGCCAATGAGCGGTTCTTC. It yields the protein CTSSYYGTANERFF. The rearrangement uses TRBV6-5 and TRBJ2-1; TRBD1 matches 7 bases. CDR3 length: 14 residues. The germline CDR1 and CDR2 sequences are MNHEY and SVGAGI.

Details on this clonotype: This may stem from a read error, because a much larger clone lies one nucleotide away. The CDR3: CASNLTGSNEQFF. In DNA, the CDR3 is TGTGCCAGCAACTTGACCGGATCCAATGAGCAGTTCTTC. The chain combines TRBV5-4 with TRBJ2-1, with D hard to call. This CDR3 has 13 amino acids. Per the germline V gene, CDR1 is SGHNT and CDR2 is YYREEE (reference sequence).

As for this clonotype: Since the CDR3 does not end with the conserved phenylalanine or tryptophan, this likely comes from a read error. V gene TRBV4-3 combines with J gene TRBJ2-1, with D possibly matching TRBD1 (6 bases). This CDR3 spans 18 amino acids. Germline values: CDR1 LGHNA, CDR2 YSLEER. Trimming removed 0 bases from V and 7 bases from J, with 22 bases in between. Written as DNA, the CDR3 is TGCGCCAGCAGCCAAGATCGTCCCGGGACACTTCGGTCAAATGAGCAGTTCCTC. This translates into CASSQDRPGTLRSNEQFL.